What follows are 22 T cell receptor beta chains derived from one specimen sequenced in a study of T cell responses to AZD1222 COVID-19 vaccine. The table came from immunoSEQ multiplex PCR; TCRdb's copy has only in-frame clones and leaves some out. The sample holds fewer than 200,000 clones; approximately 94% are singletons and the top ten take more than 1.5%. The sample was peripheral blood, taken 28 days after the second AZD1222 dose. These receptors were taken from an adult who received the AZD1222 COVID-19 vaccine.

This rearrangement joins TRBV5-1 to TRBJ2-7; the D is unclear. CDR1 and CDR2 (germline): SGHRS, YFSETQ. The CDR3 contains 17 residues. The V and J ends lost 4 bases and 0 bases respectively, with 20 bases between them. DNA for the CDR3: TGCGCCAGCAGCCCGGACGGGTTTTCTTCTGTCTCCTACGAGCAGTACTTC. Amino acids: CASSPDGFSSVSYEQYF.

The genes are TRBV25-1 and TRBJ1-2; D not certain. There are 14 residues in the CDR3. The germline V gene encodes CDR1 MGHDK and CDR2 SYGVNS. Trimming took off 6 bases at V and 9 bases at J, with 20 bases between the two ends. The CDR3 DNA is TGTGCCAGCAGCCCCCTCCTCCCCGGCAGTAGCTACACCTTC. It specifies CASSPLLPGSSYTF.

This chain uses TRBV7-9 with TRBJ2-6; perhaps TRBD1 as D (6 bases). Germline loops: CDR1 SEHNR, CDR2 FQNEAQ (reference sequence). V dropped 4 bases and J dropped 3 bases, with 13 bases sitting between them. The CDR3 totals 16 residues. CDR3 sequence: CASSSRGGYGANVLTF. For the CDR3, the DNA is TGTGCCAGCAGCTCCCGTGGGGGCTATGGGGCCAACGTCCTGACTTTC.

The chain is built from TRBV7-2 and TRBJ1-5; 7 bases line up with TRBD1. The germline CDR1 and CDR2 sequences are SGHTA and FQGNSA. The CDR3 spans 18 residues. V shed 4 bases, J shed 5 bases, and the junction held 17 bases outside the gene matches. The CDR3 region is CASSSSSGTVFLDQPQHF. The CDR3 DNA reads TGTGCCAGCAGCTCATCATCCGGGACAGTGTTTTTGGATCAGCCCCAGCATTTT. The full variable domain, its missing parts supplied by reference TRBV7-2 and TRBJ1-5, is GAGVSQSPSNKVTEKGKDVELRCDPISGHTALYWYRQSLGQGLEFLIYFQGNSAPDKSGLPSDRFSAERTGGSVSTLTIQRTQQEDSAVYLCASSSSSGTVFLDQPQHFGDGTRLSIL.

On this clone: Distinct nucleotide sequences in the sample also encode this CDR3. The chain couples TRBV5-1 to TRBJ2-2; D gene uncertain. CDR3 length equals 14 residues. Germline CDR1 reads SGHRS; CDR2 reads YFSETQ. V was pared by 0 bases and J by 3 bases, with 6 bases between. For the CDR3, the DNA is TGCGCCAGCAGCTTGGGGGTTGACACCGGGGAGCTGTTTTTT. Translated: CASSLGVDTGELFF.

V is TRBV5-1 and J is TRBJ2-1, with 9 bases aligning to TRBD1. V was clipped by 1 base and J by 7 bases; unmatched bases: 15. The CDR3 extends over 18 amino acids. Germline V gene lookup returns CDR1 SGHRS and CDR2 YFSETQ. The CDR3 region is CASSLRVQPGQGGNEQFF. CDR3 sequence (DNA): TGCGCCAGCAGCTTGAGGGTCCAACCGGGACAGGGAGGGAATGAGCAGTTCTTC.

The chain uses TRBV7-9 and TRBJ1-1; D ambiguous. The germline V and J ends were trimmed by 6 bases and 3 bases, with 17 bases remaining between them. CDR3 length: 15 residues. Germline V gene sequence: CDR1 SEHNR, CDR2 FQNEAQ (reference sequence). The CDR3 loop reads CASRPAGVSDTEAFF. The CDR3 DNA follows: TGTGCCAGCAGACCGGCAGGAGTTTCGGACACTGAAGCTTTCTTT.

The chain uses TRBV27 and TRBJ2-3; D ambiguous. The CDR3 is made up of 15 amino acids. V shed 6 bases and J shed 2 bases, with 15 bases lying between them. Per germline, CDR1 MNHEY and CDR2 SMNVEV (reference sequence). CDR3 sequence reads: CASRAVGKNTDTQYF. The CDR3 DNA sequence: TGTGCCAGCAGAGCCGTCGGTAAGAACACAGATACGCAGTATTTT.

CDR3 sequence: CASTDTASGDSYYEQYF. Written as DNA, the CDR3 is TGTGCCAGCACCGATACCGCCTCGGGGGACAGTTACTACGAGCAGTACTTC. This chain uses TRBV28 with TRBJ2-7; D might be TRBD1 (7 bases). With 7 bases removed from V and 3 bases from J, the gap between germline ends came to 25 bases. CDR3 size: 17 residues. Per the germline V gene, CDR1 is MDHEN and CDR2 is SYDVKM.

This chain connects TRBV5-4 to TRBJ2-5; maybe TRBD1 (6 bases). The CDR3 is 14 amino acids. Trimming cost V 2 bases and J 1 base, with 9 bases left between them. Germline CDR1 reads SGHNT; CDR2 reads YYREEE (reference sequence). The CDR3 region has the DNA TGTGCCAGCAGCTTTCGACAGGCCCAAGAGACCCAGTACTTC. This translates into CASSFRQAQETQYF. The full variable domain, with the rest looked up from reference TRBV5-4 and TRBJ2-5, is ETGVTQSPTHLIKTRGQQVTLRCSSQSGHNTVSWYQQALGQGPQFIFQYYREEENGRGNFPPRFSGLQFPNYSSELNVNALELDDSALYLCASSFRQAQETQYFGPGTRLLVL.

This clone was observed a few times. The V and J genes are TRBV21-1 and TRBJ1-4. TRBV21-1 is a pseudogene. This CDR3 spans 19 amino acids. The CDR3 DNA sequence: TGTGCCAGCAGCAAAGCCCAGGGGAGGGTTTCTCGGGGTAATGAAAAACTGTTTTTT. Protein product: CASSKAQGRVSRGNEKLFF.

This clone appeared a few times. The rearrangement uses TRBV18 and TRBJ1-4; D is undetermined. V lost 4 bases and J 6 bases, leaving 9 bases between the germline ends. Germline-derived CDR1 and CDR2 are KGHSH and LQKENI. The length of the CDR3 is 13 residues. DNA of the CDR3: TGTGCCAGCTCACAGGACGAGTATGAAAAACTGTTTTTT. It specifies CASSQDEYEKLFF.

The V and J genes are TRBV15 and TRBJ1-2, with unresolved D. The CDR3 contains 15 residues. V was pared by 0 bases and J by 8 bases, with 16 bases between. Germline V lookup: CDR1 LNHNV, CDR2 YYDKDF (reference sequence). The CDR3 sequence: CATSREAEGNWGYTF. The DNA of the CDR3 is TGTGCCACCAGCAGAGAAGCGGAGGGAAATTGGGGCTACACCTTC.

The chain joins TRBV7-9 to TRBJ2-2, with 8 bases fitting TRBD2. V shed 0 bases, J shed 2 bases, and the junction held 8 bases outside the gene matches. Germline CDR1 reads SEHNR; CDR2 reads FQNEAQ (reference sequence). The CDR3 loop spans 18 amino acids. Written as DNA, the CDR3 is TGTGCCAGCAGCTTAGCCCTCGCTACTAGCGGCAACACCGGGGAGCTGTTTTTT. Translated: CASSLALATSGNTGELFF.

The chain combines TRBV27 with TRBJ2-7; 10 bases are shared with TRBD1. V was clipped by 5 bases and J by 5 bases; unmatched bases: 6. Looked up from germline, CDR1 is MNHEY and CDR2 is SMNVEV (reference sequence). The CDR3 has 14 residues. The CDR3 nucleotides read TGTGCCAGCAGTCGGGACAGGGGAGTAAACGAGCAGTACTTC. Its protein product is CASSRDRGVNEQYF.

This clone came up a few times. This chain joins TRBV2 and TRBJ1-1; D not certain. CDR1 SNHLY and CDR2 FYNNEI come from the germline V gene. CDR3 length: 13 residues. V shed 7 bases and J shed 2 bases, with 11 bases lying between them. CDR3 residues: CASMISENTEAFF. The CDR3 nucleotides are TGTGCCAGCATGATATCCGAAAACACTGAAGCTTTCTTT.

The V call is TRBV19, the J call TRBJ1-2; D uncertain. The CDR3 has 13 residues. Germline CDR1 reads LNHDA; CDR2 reads SQIVND (reference sequence). Trimming took 6 bases from V and 2 from J, leaving 10 bases between them. The CDR3 here is CASSVRVNYGYTF. The CDR3 DNA reads TGTGCCAGTAGCGTTCGGGTGAACTATGGCTACACCTTC.

The chain recombines TRBV9 with TRBJ2-3; a possible D gene is TRBD2 (6 bases). Per the germline V gene, CDR1 is SGDLS and CDR2 is YYNGEE. Trimming took off 3 bases at V and 3 bases at J, with 17 bases between the two ends. The CDR3 contains 16 residues. The CDR3 loop is CASSGGSQGGTDTQYF. CDR3 DNA: TGTGCCAGCAGCGGGGGGAGTCAGGGAGGTACAGATACGCAGTATTTT.

The chain combines TRBV7-9 with TRBJ1-2; TRBD1 is a possible D gene (5 bases). CDR1 and CDR2 from the germline V gene are SEHNR and FQNEAQ (reference sequence). This CDR3 has 14 residues. V lost 1 base and J lost 0, with 6 bases in between. The CDR3 DNA follows: TGTGCCAGCAGCTTAGGAGGGGCTAACTATGGCTACACCTTC. Protein sequence: CASSLGGANYGYTF.

This chain links TRBV5-1 with TRBJ1-4; D is possibly TRBD1 (5 bases). The CDR3 runs to 15 residues. Trimming stripped 4 bases from V and 7 bases from J, with 17 bases between. Germline CDR1 SGHRS, CDR2 YFSETQ. The CDR3 nucleotides are TGCGCCAGCAGCCAAAGGGGATCGGGGGGTGAAAAACTGTTTTTT. Translation gives CASSQRGSGGEKLFF.

The table lists this clone with a count of one. This chain uses TRBV6-1 with TRBJ1-1; 9 bases agree with TRBD1. The V and J ends lost 2 bases and 10 bases, in that order; junction bases with no gene match: 5. Germline values: CDR1 MNHNS, CDR2 SASEGT. This CDR3 region has 13 residues. The CDR3, as DNA: TGTGCCAGCAGTGAACGGGACAGGGAAGCAGCTTTCTTT. This sequence encodes CASSERDREAAFF.

This clone was recorded only once. This chain joins TRBV27 and TRBJ2-6; D perhaps matches TRBD2 (6 bases). The germline gives CDR1 MNHEY, CDR2 SMNVEV (reference sequence). Trimming removed 1 base at V and 3 bases at J, with 19 bases between. This CDR3 spans 19 amino acids. Here the CDR3 reads CASSLYGARGSVGANVLTF. In DNA form, the CDR3 reads TGTGCCAGCAGTTTATACGGGGCGCGGGGATCGGTTGGGGCCAACGTCCTGACTTTC. The whole variable domain, filled in from reference TRBV27 and TRBJ2-6, reads EAQVTQNPRYLITVTGKKLTVTCSQNMNHEYMSWYRQDPGLGLRQIYYSMNVEVTDKGDVPEGYKVSRKEKRNFPLILESPSPNQTSLYFCASSLYGARGSVGANVLTFGAGSRLTVL.